This paragraph covers one T cell receptor beta chain sequence. Its antigen is unknown. Within the sample, other DNA sequences also encode this same CDR3. The PCR ran on 60 Vbeta and 13 Jbeta primers. The method was immunoSEQ multiplex PCR; TCRdb's version includes in-frame clones alone and lacks a portion of them. The sample carries roughly 120,000 clones, approximately 80% recorded once. This sample is part of a study of cytomegalovirus exposure and HLA in healthy donors. Background on the study: Tens of millions of unique TCRs from HLA-typed donors made up an early data release. The study's findings and limits: The study recorded 160 or so TCR beta chains that were cytomegalovirus-associated. There were some public TCRs occurring in many donors, but most TCR sequences were rare.

CDR3 length: 13 amino acids. Germline loops: CDR1 SQVTM, CDR2 ANQGSEA. V was cut by 6 bases and J by 2 bases, with 13 bases left in between. This receptor was identified in a man aged 18 to 35 in good health and CMV-seropositive. What was sequenced was PBMCs. The J gene is TRBJ1-2, the V gene TRBV29-1; a weak D match, TRBD1 (6 bases). In DNA, the CDR3 is TGCAGCGTCGGAGGGGGGGGAAACTATGGCTACACCTTC. Encoded protein: CSVGGGGNYGYTF.